One and the same sample provided the 3 T cell receptor beta chains below, sequenced in a study of T-cell reconstitution after alpha-beta-depleted transplantation in children. The TCRbeta library was prepared with unique molecular identifiers. TCRdb ran MiXCR on the PCR reads and lists one entry per CDR3 protein. This sample carries 60,000 to 80,000 distinct CDR3 sequences, about 7% of them seen once, and the ten largest clones take approximately 2.3%. Sequences were derived from PBMCs from the stem cell graft donor, sampled from the stem cell graft. The origin of the receptors is a human donor who donated a stem cell graft to a child with acute lymphoblastic leukemia.

The chain links TRBV10-3 to TRBJ2-2; D call uncertain. This CDR3 is built from 12 residues. Trimming took off 10 bases at V and 1 base at J, with 7 bases between the two ends. Per germline, CDR1 ENHRY and CDR2 SYGVKD. Here the CDR3 reads CATRRNTGELFF. The CDR3 DNA sequence: TGTGCCACCCGGAGGAACACCGGGGAGCTGTTTTTT.

This clonotype came up many times. V is TRBV7-8 and J is TRBJ2-5, with TRBD2 as a possible D gene (6 bases). CDR1 and CDR2 from the germline V gene are SGHVS and FQNEAQ. V lost 5 bases to trimming and J lost 0 bases, with 13 bases between them. CDR3 length: 15 residues. CDR3: CASSPGLSYQETQYF. The CDR3 DNA follows: TGTGCCAGCAGCCCCGGACTATCGTACCAAGAGACCCAGTACTTC.

The chain combines TRBV12-3 or TRBV12-4 with TRBJ2-7, with TRBD1 matching over 7 bases. The V gene end was trimmed by 1 base and the J gene end by 13 bases; junction bases not matched to a gene: 7. The CDR3 covers 12 residues. In nucleotides, the CDR3 is TGTGCCAGCAGTTTAGGGACAGGCGGACTCTACTTC. Translated: CASSLGTGGLYF.